Each of the 32 T cell receptor beta chains below was sequenced from the same sample in a study of blood T cell repertoires in COVID-19. TCRdb keeps only in-frame clones here, not all; method: immunoSEQ multiplex PCR. Among about 140,000 clones, 65% to 85% were seen once, and the ten largest hold about 8%. The material sequenced was peripheral blood. Every receptor here comes from a human donor in a cohort sampled during active COVID-19.

The chain combines TRBV19 with TRBJ1-1; maybe TRBD1 (5 bases). The ends were cut back, 5 bases at V and 5 bases at J, with 12 bases in the middle. The CDR3 is 13 amino acids. CDR1 and CDR2 from the germline V gene are LNHDA and SQIVND (reference sequence). The CDR3 here is CASSAQKGTEAFF. The CDR3 DNA reads as TGTGCCAGTAGTGCCCAGAAGGGGACTGAAGCTTTCTTT.

The genes are TRBV11-3 and TRBJ2-7; D is unclear. The CDR3 runs 15 residues. CDR1 and CDR2 (germline): SGHNT, YENEEA. With 0 bases removed from V and 5 bases from J, the gap between germline ends came to 14 bases. CDR3 in DNA: TGTGCCAGCAGCTTAGACGAACTCACCGCCAACGAGCAGTACTTC. It yields the protein CASSLDELTANEQYF. Full variable domain (outside the CDR3, taken from reference TRBV11-3 and TRBJ2-7): EAGVVQSPRYKIIEKKQPVAFWCNPISGHNTLYWYLQNLGQGPELLIRYENEEAVDDSQLPKDRFSAERLKGVDSTLKIQPAELGDSAVYLCASSLDELTANEQYFGPGTRLTVT.

The chain has TRBV14 and TRBJ1-3; D unresolved. This CDR3 is built from 15 residues. Germline V gene lookup returns CDR1 SGHDN and CDR2 FVKESK. The V and J ends lost 1 base and 0 bases respectively, with 7 bases between them. The chain's CDR3 is CASSQAFLSGNTIYF. The CDR3 bases are TGTGCCAGCAGCCAAGCCTTCCTCTCTGGAAACACCATATATTTT.

This chain connects TRBV5-1 to TRBJ2-7, with 11 positions matching TRBD2. CDR3 size: 15 residues. In germline, CDR1 is SGHRS, CDR2 YFSETQ. With 4 bases clipped from V and 3 bases from J, the junction kept 6 bases outside the gene matches. In nucleotides, the CDR3 is TGCGCCAGCAGCCTCACTAGCGGGGGCAACTACGAGCAGTACTTC. Translating gives CASSLTSGGNYEQYF.

The genes are TRBV4-1 and TRBJ1-2, with D possibly matching TRBD1 (6 bases). This CDR3 has 16 amino acids. V lost 1 base to trimming and J lost 3 bases, with 15 bases between them. Looked up from germline, CDR1 is MGHRA and CDR2 is YSYEKL. CDR3 coding DNA: TGCGCCAGCAGCCAAGTTACCAGACAGGTGGACTATGGCTACACCTTC. Its translation: CASSQVTRQVDYGYTF.

The CDR3 DNA reads as TGCAGCGTTGAAACCTTGACAGGCCCCTACAATGAGCAGTTCTTC. Its translation: CSVETLTGPYNEQFF. The V call is TRBV29-1, the J call TRBJ2-1, with a possible D match to TRBD1 (6 bases). CDR1 and CDR2 from the germline V gene are SQVTM and ANQGSEA. Trimming stripped 2 bases from V and 2 bases from J, with 13 bases between. The CDR3 runs 15 residues.

The J gene is TRBJ2-5, the V gene TRBV29-1, with D possibly TRBD2 on 6 matching bases. Germline lookup yields CDR1 SQVTM and CDR2 ANQGSEA. The CDR3 is made up of 15 amino acids. V lost 2 bases and J lost 5, with 18 bases in between. The CDR3 sequence: CSVEPSTEGRETQYF. The CDR3 nucleotides are TGCAGCGTTGAACCATCCACCGAGGGGAGGGAGACCCAGTACTTC.

The chain is built from TRBV5-1 and TRBJ1-4, with 10 positions matching TRBD1. From germline, CDR1 is SGHRS and CDR2 YFSETQ. With 0 bases clipped from V and 5 bases from J, the junction kept 1 base outside the gene matches. The CDR3 runs 15 residues. The CDR3 here is CASSLGDRGNEKLFF. The DNA of the CDR3 is TGCGCCAGCAGCTTGGGGGACAGGGGCAATGAAAAACTGTTTTTT.

This clone was found once. CDR3 coding DNA: TGTGCCAGCAGCTTTCGACAGGGGTTTCGTGACTACACCTTC. Translated: CASSFRQGFRDYTF. The chain links TRBV5-4 to TRBJ1-2; 8 bases line up with TRBD1. The CDR3 spans 14 residues. CDR1 is SGHNT, CDR2 YYREEE, per germline (reference sequence). V trimming: 2 bases; J trimming: 10 bases; junction bases outside the gene matches: 10. Full variable domain (remainder filled in from reference TRBV5-4 and TRBJ1-2): ETGVTQSPTHLIKTRGQQVTLRCSSQSGHNTVSWYQQALGQGPQFIFQYYREEENGRGNFPPRFSGLQFPNYSSELNVNALELDDSALYLCASSFRQGFRDYTFGSGTRLTVV.

This chain joins TRBV5-4 and TRBJ2-1; maybe TRBD2 (5 bases). The V gene's germline CDR1 is SGHNT and CDR2 YYREEE (reference sequence). This CDR3 contains 17 residues. V shed 4 bases and J shed 0 bases, with 17 bases lying between them. The DNA for the CDR3 is TGTGCCAGCAGCCAAAACAGAGGACTTAGCTCCTACAATGAGCAGTTCTTC. Translating gives CASSQNRGLSSYNEQFF.

The chain employs TRBV7-9 and TRBJ1-1, with TRBD1 matching over 8 bases. Germline V gene sequence: CDR1 SEHNR, CDR2 FQNEAQ (reference sequence). Trimming at V came to 5 bases and at J to 6 bases, leaving 11 bases not matched to a gene. The CDR3 totals 15 residues. CDR3 nucleotides: TGTGCCAGCAGCCAATCGCAGGGGGCAGGCGCTGAAGCTTTCTTT. Protein sequence: CASSQSQGAGAEAFF.

This chain joins TRBV29-1 and TRBJ2-4; D might be TRBD2 (7 bases). CDR1 and CDR2 (germline): SQVTM, ANQGSEA. V lost 0 bases, J lost 3 bases, and 18 bases lay in between. This CDR3 spans 17 amino acids. The CDR3 coding sequence is TGCAGCGTTGAAGAGGTTGGCGGGGGCTCGGGCAAAAACATTCAGTACTTC. Translation: CSVEEVGGGSGKNIQYF.

This clone has only one observation. This chain connects TRBV5-5 to TRBJ1-1, with a possible D match to TRBD1 (5 bases). CDR3 length: 15 amino acids. V lost 4 bases and J lost 1, with 14 bases in between. Germline V gives CDR1 SGHKS, CDR2 YYEKEE (reference sequence). The CDR3 sequence is CASSPLVGANTEAFF. The CDR3 nucleotides are TGTGCCAGCAGCCCCCTGGTTGGGGCGAACACTGAAGCTTTCTTT.

The chain uses TRBV19 and TRBJ2-5; unclear D gene. Trimming shortened V by 3 bases and J by 2 bases, and 7 bases separated the two germline ends. Germline loops: CDR1 LNHDA, CDR2 SQIVND (reference sequence). This CDR3 comprises 13 residues. The DNA for the CDR3 is TGTGCCAGTAGTATGTCCGGGCAAGAGACCCAGTACTTC. It yields the protein CASSMSGQETQYF.

The rearrangement joins TRBV5-1 to TRBJ1-1; no clear D gene. The V gene lost 1 base and the J gene lost 1 base, with 5 bases spanning the gap. CDR1 SGHRS and CDR2 YFSETQ come from the germline V gene. The CDR3 has 13 amino acids. CDR3 protein: CASSLSQNTEAFF. Here the CDR3 DNA reads TGCGCCAGCAGCTTGTCCCAGAACACTGAAGCTTTCTTT.

This clone was recorded only once. The gene calls are TRBV3-1 (or the pseudogene TRBV3-2) and TRBJ1-2; D uncertain. Deletions cut 4 bases from V and 2 bases from J, with 8 bases between. The CDR3 extends over 13 amino acids. Germline V CDR1 and CDR2: LGHDT, YNNKEL (reference sequence). The CDR3 here is CASSPGGNYGYTF. CDR3 in DNA: TGTGCCAGCAGCCCGGGTGGGAACTATGGCTACACCTTC.

The gene calls are TRBV5-6 and TRBJ1-5, with 9 bases aligning to TRBD1. The CDR3 totals 14 residues. The V gene end was trimmed by 2 bases and the J gene end by 7 bases; junction bases not matched to a gene: 4. The germline V gene encodes CDR1 SGHDT and CDR2 YYEEEE. The CDR3 sequence is CASSFGQGRQPQHF. The CDR3 DNA is TGTGCCAGCAGCTTCGGACAGGGGCGCCAGCCCCAGCATTTT.

The chain employs TRBV7-6 and TRBJ1-6, with a weak D call TRBD1 (5 bases). V lost 7 bases to trimming and J lost 6 bases, with 13 bases between them. This CDR3 is built from 14 residues. The germline V gene has CDR1 SGHVS and CDR2 FNYEAQ. The CDR3 protein is CASTWEGPNSPLHF. In DNA form, the CDR3 reads TGTGCCAGCACCTGGGAGGGACCTAATTCACCCCTCCACTTT.

The V gene is TRBV2, the J gene TRBJ1-3; D is possibly TRBD1 (6 bases). The V end was cut by 9 bases, the J end by 4 bases, with 13 bases between. This CDR3 is 13 amino acids long. In germline, CDR1 is SNHLY, CDR2 FYNNEI. CDR3 nucleotide sequence: TGTGCCAGTTCCAGGGGTTTCGGAAACACCATATATTTT. Its translation is CASSRGFGNTIYF.

The chain recombines TRBV9 with TRBJ2-1; 10 bases match TRBD1. After removal of 0 bases from V and 8 bases from J, the junction contained 5 bases not matched to a gene. The CDR3 sequence is 15 residues long. In germline, CDR1 is SGDLS, CDR2 YYNGEE. This chain's CDR3 is CASSVGTGGLDEQFF. CDR3 sequence (DNA): TGTGCCAGCAGCGTAGGGACAGGGGGTTTGGATGAGCAGTTCTTC.

The rearrangement joins TRBV6-6 to TRBJ1-2; D unclear. Germline CDR1 and CDR2: MNHNY and SVGAGI (reference sequence). V was pared by 6 bases and J by 7 bases, with 15 bases between. The CDR3 covers 13 residues. DNA for the CDR3: TGTGCCAGCAGCGGCCGGGTGATAGGTGGCTACACCTTC. This encodes CASSGRVIGGYTF.

The CDR3 DNA reads TGTGCCAGCAGTCCCCGGGACAATCAAGCTTTCTTT. This translates into CASSPRDNQAFF. The rearrangement links TRBV21-1 to TRBJ1-1; the tabulated D call, TRBD1, remains unverified against the DNA. TRBV21-1 is a pseudogene. The CDR3 sequence is 12 residues long.

This clone was detected a few times. V is TRBV3-1 (or the pseudogene TRBV3-2) and J is TRBJ1-3, with D maybe TRBD1 (5 bases). Germline lookup yields CDR1 LGHDT and CDR2 YNNKEL (reference sequence). With 4 bases removed from V and 3 bases from J, the gap between germline ends came to 16 bases. This CDR3 spans 16 amino acids. CDR3 sequence: CASSLRTRGSGNTIYF. DNA of the CDR3: TGTGCCAGCAGCCTGCGGACCCGGGGGAGTGGAAACACCATATATTTT.

The chain carries TRBV2 and TRBJ2-5; 10 bases map to TRBD1. J gave up 4 bases and V 6 bases, and 8 bases lay outside the gene matches. Germline-derived CDR1 and CDR2 are SNHLY and FYNNEI. CDR3 length equals 15 residues. CDR3 amino acids: CASRTGQGKSETQYF. The CDR3, as DNA: TGTGCCAGCAGGACGGGACAGGGGAAATCAGAGACCCAGTACTTC.

The J gene is TRBJ1-5, the V gene TRBV2, with a possible D match to TRBD1 (5 bases). This CDR3 comprises 13 residues. CDR1 and CDR2 from the germline V gene are SNHLY and FYNNEI. V dropped 4 bases and J dropped 11 bases, with 15 bases sitting between them. The CDR3 sequence is CASSAPGLRTQHF. CDR3 nucleotide sequence: TGTGCCAGCAGTGCTCCGGGACTCAGAACCCAGCATTTT.

This clone was seen once. The rearrangement uses TRBV19 and TRBJ2-1; D perhaps matches TRBD2 (6 bases). CDR1 LNHDA and CDR2 SQIVND come from the germline V gene (reference sequence). With 3 bases removed from V and 5 bases from J, the gap between germline ends came to 14 bases. The CDR3 is made up of 15 amino acids. The DNA for the CDR3 is TGTGCCAGTAGTATCGGGGGAAGGGGCAACAATGAGCAGTTCTTC. This gives the protein CASSIGGRGNNEQFF.

This rearrangement joins TRBV6-5 to TRBJ2-4; 7 bases match TRBD1. Germline loops: CDR1 MNHEY, CDR2 SVGAGI. This CDR3 contains 13 residues. J gave up 7 bases and V 0 bases, and 0 bases lay outside the gene matches. DNA for the CDR3: TGTGCCAGCAGTTACTCCAGGGGGAACATTCAGTACTTC. Translation: CASSYSRGNIQYF.

The chain recombines TRBV6-2 or TRBV6-3 with TRBJ2-5; 13 bases map to TRBD2. Per the germline V gene, CDR1 is MNHEY and CDR2 is SVGEGT. With V trimmed by 5 bases and J by 4 bases, 7 bases remained unmatched. CDR3 size: 16 residues. CDR3 DNA: TGTGCCAGCAGTCCACTAGCGGGGGGGCCTCGAGAGACCCAGTACTTC. This codes for CASSPLAGGPRETQYF.

The chain uses TRBV7-9 and TRBJ2-5, with D uncertain. The length of the CDR3 is 15 residues. V lost 0 bases and J 2 bases, leaving 10 bases between the germline ends. Germline-derived CDR1 and CDR2 are SEHNR and FQNEAQ (reference sequence). The CDR3 region has the DNA TGTGCCAGCAGCTTAGCTAGCAATTCACAAGAGACCCAGTACTTC. Translating gives CASSLASNSQETQYF.

A single count supports this clone. The chain recombines TRBV7-3 with TRBJ2-3; TRBD2 is a possible D gene (6 bases). This CDR3 contains 15 residues. Germline-derived CDR1 and CDR2 are SGHTA and FQGTGA. Trimming left V 5 bases short and J 4 bases short, with 16 bases between. This CDR3 is CASSPSRGLADTQYF. In DNA, the CDR3 is TGTGCCAGCAGCCCCTCCCGGGGGTTGGCAGATACGCAGTATTTT.

CDR3 coding DNA: TGTGCCAGCTCACTCAGGGGCTATGGCTACACCTTC. Amino acid sequence: CASSLRGYGYTF. This chain links TRBV18 with TRBJ1-2, with D perhaps TRBD1 (6 bases). This CDR3 is built from 12 residues. Germline values: CDR1 KGHSH, CDR2 LQKENI. Trimming removed 4 bases at V and 4 bases at J, with 7 bases between.

The sample holds a few counts of this clone. V gene TRBV3-1 (or the pseudogene TRBV3-2) combines with J gene TRBJ2-3; 9 positions agree with TRBD1. CDR3 length equals 16 residues. CDR1 and CDR2 (germline): LGHDT, YNNKEL (reference sequence). Trimming at V came to 0 bases and at J to 6 bases, leaving 7 bases not matched to a gene. CDR3 loop: CASSQDDRGAGDTQYF. The CDR3, as DNA: TGTGCCAGCAGCCAAGACGACAGGGGGGCAGGTGATACGCAGTATTTT.